This T cell receptor (beta chain) was documented in a study of regulatory T cells in long-lasting Graves disease. Sequencing libraries for TCR beta were prepared with iRepertoire HTBI primers and Arm-PCR of CDR3 regions. TCRdb reprocessed the multiplex PCR reads with MiXCR, giving one entry per CDR3 protein. The data show fewer than 550,000 distinct CDR3 sequences, approximately 21% seen once. Noted time point: persistent/refractory GD, antithyroid drugs over 5 years with positive TRAb. Extracted PBMC RNA gave rise to the TCR library. This clonotype was observed a few times. Its specificity is not known. Broader study findings: In persistent patients, shared public clonotypes (more than 2,500) outnumbered those in new patients (about 1,000). Persistent Graves' patients possessed reduced TCR diversity relative to recently diagnosed ones.

This receptor was taken from a female donor with Graves disease. Sequences were derived from peripheral blood mononuclear cells (PBMCs), sampled when the disease was refractory, from a patient treated with antithyroid drugs.

CDR3 protein: CASRGGLAGGPFDEQFF. Written as DNA, the CDR3 is TGTGCCAGCAGAGGCGGATTAGCGGGGGGCCCATTCGATGAGCAGTTCTTC. The chain uses TRBV2 and TRBJ2-1; 10 bases align to TRBD2. This CDR3 is 17 amino acids long. V lost 6 bases, J lost 8 bases, and 16 bases stayed unmatched. Germline CDR1 SNHLY, CDR2 FYNNEI.